This TCR beta chain was observed in a study of blood T cell repertoires in COVID-19. Study-level information: Samples of COVID-19 (acute and convalescent) were obtained from the United States, Italy and Spain.

This clone was found once. Clones were read by immunoSEQ multiplex PCR, and TCRdb kept only the in-frame ones, dropping some. The sample shows 20,000 or so clones, 65% to 85% of them seen only once. The J segment lost 2 bases and the V segment lost 5 bases, leaving 4 bases of the junction unmatched. In germline, CDR1 is SGHTA, CDR2 FQGNSA. This CDR3 has 15 amino acids. Sequences were obtained from peripheral blood. The sequence derives from a human donor in a cohort sampled during active COVID-19. The chain combines TRBV7-2 with TRBJ2-7, with 12 bases aligning to TRBD2. CDR3: CASSRTSGKAYEQYF. The DNA for the CDR3 is TGTGCCAGCAGCCGGACTAGCGGGAAAGCCTACGAGCAGTACTTC. Looking up the rest from reference TRBV7-2 and TRBJ2-7 gives the full variable domain: GAGVSQSPSNKVTEKGKDVELRCDPISGHTALYWYRQSLGQGLEFLIYFQGNSAPDKSGLPSDRFSAERTGGSVSTLTIQRTQQEDSAVYLCASSRTSGKAYEQYFGPGTRLTVT.